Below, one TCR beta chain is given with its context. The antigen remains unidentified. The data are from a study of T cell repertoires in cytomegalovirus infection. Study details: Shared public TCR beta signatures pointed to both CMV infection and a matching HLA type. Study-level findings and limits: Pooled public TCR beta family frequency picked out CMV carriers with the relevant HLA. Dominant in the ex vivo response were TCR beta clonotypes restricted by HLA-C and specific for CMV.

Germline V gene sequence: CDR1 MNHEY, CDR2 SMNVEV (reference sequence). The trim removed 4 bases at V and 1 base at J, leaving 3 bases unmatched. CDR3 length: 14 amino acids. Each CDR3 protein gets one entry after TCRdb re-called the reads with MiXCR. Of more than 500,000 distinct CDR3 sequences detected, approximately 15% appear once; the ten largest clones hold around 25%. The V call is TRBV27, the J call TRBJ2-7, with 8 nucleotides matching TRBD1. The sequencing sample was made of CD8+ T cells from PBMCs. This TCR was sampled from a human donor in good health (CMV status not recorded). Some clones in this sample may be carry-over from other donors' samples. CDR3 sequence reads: CASSSRTGSYEQYF. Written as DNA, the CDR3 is TGTGCCAGCAGTTCCCGGACAGGGTCCTACGAGCAGTACTTC.